Listed here are 21 T cell receptor beta chains from one sample, sequenced in a study of control samples from healthy donors and cancer patients. Data came from immunoSEQ multiplex PCR; TCRdb stores just in-frame clones and leaves some out. The repertoire has about 83,000 clones, around 91% of them found once; the top ten carry 15% to 18%. The specimen sequenced was blood. All receptors come from a man aged 25-45 years in good health.

This chain joins TRBV5-4 and TRBJ1-1; 7 bases match TRBD1. Germline V gene data show CDR1 as SGHNT and CDR2 as YYREEE (reference sequence). The CDR3 covers 15 residues. Trimming removed 3 bases from V and 1 base from J; junction bases left unmatched: 6. The CDR3 region is CASSSGTVRNTEAFF. CDR3 DNA sequence: TGTGCCAGCAGCTCGGGGACAGTGCGGAACACTGAAGCTTTCTTT.

V is TRBV30 and J is TRBJ2-7; 9 nucleotides match TRBD2. The CDR3 runs 14 residues. Per the germline V gene, CDR1 is GTSNPN and CDR2 is SVGIG (reference sequence). In nucleotides, the CDR3 is TGTGCTTACGCGGGAGCTAGCGGGGCGAGGGTTCAGTACTTC. Amino acids: CAYAGASGARVQYF.

The rearrangement joins TRBV4-1 to TRBJ2-3; 8 bases align to TRBD2. Germline CDR1 is MGHRA and CDR2 is YSYEKL. The CDR3 length is 19 residues. After removal of 2 bases from V and 2 bases from J, the junction contained 15 bases not matched to a gene. CDR3 sequence (DNA): TGCGCCAGCAGCCAACGCGGGATGGCGGGAGGACTCCTCACAGATACGCAGTATTTT. Its protein is CASSQRGMAGGLLTDTQYF.

This clone appeared once. The chain employs TRBV6-2 or TRBV6-3 and TRBJ2-7, with D possibly matching TRBD1 (5 bases). Germline V gene data show CDR1 as MNHEY and CDR2 as SVGEGT. Trimming removed 2 bases at V and 4 bases at J, with 12 bases between. The CDR3 is 14 residues long. The CDR3 is CASSYGARGYEQYF. The CDR3 DNA is TGTGCCAGCAGTTACGGGGCCAGAGGTTACGAGCAGTACTTC.

The chain combines TRBV27 with TRBJ2-5, with unresolved D. CDR1 and CDR2 from the germline V gene are MNHEY and SMNVEV (reference sequence). Trimming left V 1 base short and J 2 bases short, with 14 bases between. The CDR3 totals 16 residues. The CDR3 nucleotides are TGTGCCAGCAGTTTATTAGCTAGTAGTAGGCAAGAGACCCAGTACTTC. As protein: CASSLLASSRQETQYF.

This clone was detected once. The J gene is TRBJ1-3, the V gene TRBV3-1 (or the pseudogene TRBV3-2), with 12 bases fitting TRBD1. The CDR3 sequence is 15 residues long. Germline V gives CDR1 LGHDT, CDR2 YNNKEL (reference sequence). V trimming: 3 bases; J trimming: 4 bases; junction bases outside the gene matches: 1. In DNA, the CDR3 is TGTGCCAGCAGCCAGGGGACAGGGGGCGGAAACACCATATATTTT. Protein: CASSQGTGGGNTIYF.

A single count supports this clone. This chain links TRBV7-9 with TRBJ2-2; D might be TRBD1 (6 bases). Trimming removed 4 bases at V and 2 bases at J, with 20 bases between. Germline V lookup: CDR1 SEHNR, CDR2 FQNEAQ (reference sequence). The CDR3 consists of 18 residues. In DNA form, the CDR3 reads TGTGCCAGCAGCTCCTCGCCCCTGACAGGTTTAAACACCGGGGAGCTGTTTTTT. It is translated as CASSSSPLTGLNTGELFF.

This sequence joins TRBV7-8 and TRBJ2-1; 11 nucleotides agree with TRBD2. CDR1 is SGHVS, CDR2 FQNEAQ, per germline. Trimming cost V 0 bases and J 8 bases; bases outside gene matches: 6. The CDR3 consists of 16 residues. CDR3 nucleotides: TGTGCCAGCAGCTTAGCAAGACTAGCGGGGATCGATGAGCAGTTCTTC. This codes for CASSLARLAGIDEQFF.

This rearrangement joins TRBV11-1 to TRBJ2-1, with D unclear. Germline-derived CDR1 and CDR2 are SGHAT and FQDESV (reference sequence). V lost 2 bases and J 4 bases, leaving 6 bases between the germline ends. The CDR3 totals 13 residues. The CDR3 DNA follows: TGTGCCAGCAGCTTACGCGGATACAATGAGCAGTTCTTC. Translating it yields CASSLRGYNEQFF.

This chain links TRBV9 with TRBJ1-1; TRBD1 is a possible D gene (5 bases). The V gene lost 5 bases and the J gene lost 4 bases, with 15 bases spanning the gap. The CDR3 spans 14 residues. Per the germline V gene, CDR1 is SGDLS and CDR2 is YYNGEE. In DNA, the CDR3 is TGTGCCAGCAGTGCCCAGGGAGGTGGCACTGAAGCTTTCTTT. This codes for CASSAQGGGTEAFF.

The genes are TRBV27 and TRBJ1-5; D not certain. Deletions cut 2 bases from V and 0 bases from J, with 8 bases between. CDR3 length: 15 residues. Germline V gene data show CDR1 as MNHEY and CDR2 as SMNVEV (reference sequence). The CDR3, as DNA: TGTGCCAGCAGTTTAGCAGTAAATAGCAATCAGCCCCAGCATTTT. Amino acid sequence: CASSLAVNSNQPQHF.

This clone was seen a handful of times. V and J are TRBV6-5 and TRBJ2-2, with TRBD2 matching over 8 bases. CDR3 length: 14 residues. After removal of 2 bases from V and 8 bases from J, the junction contained 4 bases not matched to a gene. CDR1 is MNHEY and CDR2 is SVGAGI in the germline V gene. CDR3 in DNA: TGTGCCAGCAGTTACAAAGCGGGAGCGGGGGAGCTGTTTTTT. Amino acid sequence: CASSYKAGAGELFF.

This clone was seen only once. V is TRBV3-1 (or the pseudogene TRBV3-2) and J is TRBJ2-2; no reliable D call. Germline values: CDR1 LGHDT, CDR2 YNNKEL (reference sequence). The CDR3 has 14 residues. V lost 4 bases to trimming and J lost 5 bases, with 11 bases between them. The CDR3 sequence: CASSPSVSTGELFF. The CDR3 region has the DNA TGTGCCAGCAGCCCGTCCGTTTCGACCGGGGAGCTGTTTTTT.

V and J are TRBV28 and TRBJ1-1, with D unresolved. The CDR3 length is 12 residues. From germline, CDR1 is MDHEN and CDR2 SYDVKM. V was clipped by 4 bases and J by 3 bases, with 6 bases between them. This CDR3 reads CASSSRDTEAFF. The CDR3, as DNA: TGTGCCAGCAGTTCCCGGGACACTGAAGCTTTCTTT.

The J gene is TRBJ1-3, the V gene TRBV12-3 or TRBV12-4; no definite D call. CDR3 size: 12 residues. V was pared by 1 base and J by 5 bases, with 3 bases between. CDR3 sequence (DNA): TGTGCCAGCAGTTTAGTAAGAAACACCATATATTTT. Translating gives CASSLVRNTIYF.

The rearrangement links TRBV6-2 or TRBV6-3 to TRBJ2-7; D gene unclear. V was trimmed by 5 bases and J by 3 bases, leaving 5 bases between them. Germline V lookup: CDR1 MNHEY, CDR2 SVGEGT. This CDR3 comprises 11 residues. The CDR3, as DNA: TGTGCCAGCAGTCGCGGCTACGAGCAGTACTTC. Residues: CASSRGYEQYF.

The chain uses TRBV7-8 and TRBJ2-3, with 10 bases aligning to TRBD1. Germline CDR1 and CDR2: SGHVS and FQNEAQ. This CDR3 region has 14 residues. Losses at the gene ends were 5 bases for V and 4 bases for J; bases not matched to a gene: 3. For the CDR3, the DNA is TGTGCCAGCAGCAAGACAGGGGGCCCAGATACGCAGTATTTT. This sequence encodes CASSKTGGPDTQYF.

The chain has TRBV7-2 and TRBJ2-7; D is undetermined. The germline V gene has CDR1 SGHTA and CDR2 FQGNSA. V was trimmed by 1 base and J by 7 bases, leaving 23 bases between them. CDR3 length equals 17 residues. For the CDR3, the DNA is TGTGCCAGCAGCTTAGGGTCAGTCCCCACGGGTGTGTGGGAGCAGTACTTC. Its protein is CASSLGSVPTGVWEQYF.

This clone was found once. The rearrangement links TRBV3-1 (or the pseudogene TRBV3-2) to TRBJ2-7, with D possibly being TRBD1 or TRBD2 (5 bases each). Germline CDR1 is LGHDT and CDR2 is YNNKEL (reference sequence). The CDR3 contains 13 residues. Trimming stripped 4 bases from V and 4 bases from J, with 11 bases between. CDR3 loop: CASSPGGVYEQYF. The CDR3 DNA reads TGTGCCAGCAGCCCTGGGGGAGTGTACGAGCAGTACTTC.

Only one count was recorded for this clone. This rearrangement joins TRBV5-1 to TRBJ2-7; D is possibly TRBD2 (6 bases). V lost 3 bases to trimming and J lost 3 bases, with 22 bases between them. Germline CDR1 reads SGHRS; CDR2 reads YFSETQ. The CDR3 contains 17 residues. CDR3 nucleotide sequence: TGCGCCAGCAGCTCGCGGGGCGGGGCGGGGATCGACTACGAGCAGTACTTC. This codes for CASSSRGGAGIDYEQYF. The full variable domain, in which reference TRBV5-1 and TRBJ2-7 provide the parts outside the CDR3, is KAGVTQTPRYLIKTRGQQVTLSCSPISGHRSVSWYQQTPGQGLQFLFEYFSETQRNKGNFPGRFSGRQFSNSRSEMNVSTLELGDSALYLCASSSRGGAGIDYEQYFGPGTRLTVT.

The chain employs TRBV27 and TRBJ2-6; D is ambiguous. This CDR3 is built from 15 residues. V lost 5 bases and J 4 bases, leaving 12 bases between the germline ends. Germline V lookup: CDR1 MNHEY, CDR2 SMNVEV (reference sequence). CDR3: CASSAYGSGANVLTF. As DNA, the CDR3 is TGTGCCAGCAGTGCCTATGGGTCCGGGGCCAACGTCCTGACTTTC.